Following are 16 T cell receptor beta chains from one sample sequenced in a study of OX40 agonist ivuxolimab in advanced cancers. Assay used: immunoSEQ multiplex PCR; TCRdb lists only in-frame clones, some missing. The sample lists roughly 70,000 clones, more than 70% occurring once. The material sequenced was CD4+ or CD8+ T cells sorted from blood, taken in a trial of the OX40 agonist ivuxolimab. These receptors all stem from an adult with an advanced solid tumor such as melanoma, head and neck, liver or kidney cancer.

The rearrangement uses TRBV18 and TRBJ2-2; no firm D call. The CDR3 runs to 18 residues. Trimming stripped 3 bases from V and 0 bases from J, with 17 bases between. The germline V gene encodes CDR1 KGHSH and CDR2 LQKENI. CDR3 bases: TGTGCCAGCTCACCCGCACTCACGTTTTCGACGAACACCGGGGAGCTGTTTTTT. As protein: CASSPALTFSTNTGELFF.

The chain couples TRBV6-6 to TRBJ1-2; 8 nucleotides align to TRBD1. Germline V gives CDR1 MNHNY, CDR2 SVGAGI (reference sequence). This CDR3 has 13 amino acids. The junction had 4 bases not matched to a gene; V was cut back by 6 bases and J by 4 bases. The CDR3: CASRLQGAYGYTF. The CDR3 DNA sequence: TGTGCCAGCAGACTTCAGGGGGCCTATGGCTACACCTTC.

This clone was detected a few times. The chain uses TRBV30 and TRBJ1-6, with D uncertain. V lost 4 bases and J 7 bases, leaving 5 bases between the germline ends. The CDR3 sequence is 11 residues long. CDR1 is GTSNPN and CDR2 is SVGIG in the germline V gene (reference sequence). CDR3 region: CAWTENSPLHF. As DNA, the CDR3 is TGTGCCTGGACAGAGAATTCACCCCTCCACTTT.

CDR3 nucleotide sequence: TGTGCCAGCAGTGAGAGAAGTGGCTACACCTTC. Translating it yields CASSERSGYTF. V usage is TRBV2 and J usage is TRBJ1-2; D not certain. CDR1 and CDR2 (germline): SNHLY, FYNNEI. There are 11 residues in the CDR3. V shed 3 bases and J shed 7 bases, with 6 bases lying between them.

The rearrangement links TRBV7-2 to TRBJ2-7; no clear D gene. The CDR3 has 13 residues. The germline gives CDR1 SGHTA, CDR2 FQGNSA. Trimming took 1 base from V and 6 from J, leaving 10 bases between them. The CDR3 loop is CASSLGTPGEQYF. The CDR3, as DNA: TGTGCCAGCAGCTTAGGTACACCCGGCGAGCAGTACTTC.

The V gene is TRBV5-1, the J gene TRBJ2-2, with a possible D match to TRBD1 (6 bases). CDR1 SGHRS and CDR2 YFSETQ come from the germline V gene. Trimming left V 0 bases short and J 7 bases short, with 13 bases between. This CDR3 has 15 amino acids. The CDR3 bases are TGCGCCAGCAGCTTGGCGGCGACAGGTATCGGGGAGCTGTTTTTT. The encoded protein is CASSLAATGIGELFF.

This sequence joins TRBV7-2 and TRBJ2-5, with TRBD2 matching over 10 bases. There are 14 residues in the CDR3. V lost 5 bases and J lost 4; bases outside the gene matches: 4. Germline V gene data show CDR1 as SGHTA and CDR2 as FQGNSA. In DNA form, the CDR3 reads TGTGCCAGCAGCATTAGCGGGGGGAGAGAGACCCAGTACTTC. Its protein product is CASSISGGRETQYF.

The chain uses TRBV7-8 and TRBJ2-6; 13 bases are a match to TRBD2. The CDR3 consists of 19 residues. Germline CDR1 is SGHVS and CDR2 is FQNEAQ. V shed 3 bases, J shed 0 bases, and the junction held 5 bases outside the gene matches. Here the CDR3 reads CASSFSLAGGNSGANVLTF. CDR3 bases: TGTGCCAGCAGCTTTTCACTAGCGGGGGGGAACTCTGGGGCCAACGTCCTGACTTTC. Full variable domain (missing parts from reference TRBV7-8 and TRBJ2-6): GAGVSQSPRYKVAKRGQDVALRCDPISGHVSLFWYQQALGQGPEFLTYFQNEAQLDKSGLPSDRFFAERPEGSVSTLKIQRTQQEDSAVYLCASSFSLAGGNSGANVLTFGAGSRLTVL.

The chain employs TRBV5-1 and TRBJ2-2; no definite D call. The CDR3 sequence is 13 residues long. Deletions cut 3 bases from V and 4 bases from J, with 7 bases between. The germline gives CDR1 SGHRS, CDR2 YFSETQ. Here the CDR3 reads CASSSDGTGELFF. CDR3 nucleotide sequence: TGCGCCAGCAGCTCGGACGGCACCGGGGAGCTGTTTTTT.

The V and J genes are TRBV5-1 and TRBJ1-4; D is possibly TRBD1 (5 bases). V lost 4 bases and J lost 4, with 26 bases in between. Germline-derived CDR1 and CDR2 are SGHRS and YFSETQ. The CDR3 contains 19 residues. As DNA, the CDR3 is TGCGCCAGCAGCCCGATCCTTGCCGGGGCTCTATCATTTAATGAAAAACTGTTTTTT. It codes for CASSPILAGALSFNEKLFF.

The rearrangement joins TRBV6-5 to TRBJ2-5, with a weak D call TRBD1 (5 bases). The germline V and J ends were trimmed by 8 bases and 5 bases, with 12 bases remaining between them. Germline CDR1 MNHEY, CDR2 SVGAGI. The CDR3 is 12 residues long. CDR3 sequence reads: CASSATDETQYF. CDR3 nucleotides: TGTGCCAGCTCAGCGACAGACGAGACCCAGTACTTC.

The chain has TRBV7-9 and TRBJ2-5; possibly TRBD1 for D (5 bases). Germline lookup yields CDR1 SEHNR and CDR2 FQNEAQ (reference sequence). This CDR3 region has 15 residues. V was pared by 4 bases and J by 4 bases, with 16 bases between. The chain's CDR3 is CASSSTLGGAETQYF. The CDR3 DNA sequence: TGTGCCAGCAGCTCAACCTTGGGTGGGGCAGAGACCCAGTACTTC.

A single count supports this clone. The V and J genes are TRBV27 and TRBJ1-6; TRBD1 is a possible D gene (5 bases). V was clipped by 3 bases and J by 6 bases, with 12 bases between them. Per the germline V gene, CDR1 is MNHEY and CDR2 is SMNVEV (reference sequence). The CDR3 has 15 amino acids. This chain's CDR3 is CASSFLQALNSPLHF. CDR3 nucleotide sequence: TGTGCCAGCAGTTTTTTACAGGCGCTTAATTCACCCCTCCACTTT.

The chain joins TRBV6-6 to TRBJ2-1; TRBD2 agrees at 9 bases. J was trimmed by 4 bases and V by 5 bases; bases with no gene match: 6. The CDR3 loop spans 15 amino acids. CDR1 MNHNY and CDR2 SVGAGI come from the germline V gene (reference sequence). CDR3 protein: CASSPPSGAYNEQFF. The DNA for the CDR3 is TGTGCCAGCAGTCCACCTAGCGGGGCGTACAATGAGCAGTTCTTC.

The chain links TRBV10-3 to TRBJ2-6, with D possibly matching TRBD2 (6 bases). CDR1 and CDR2 (germline): ENHRY, SYGVKD. CDR3 length: 17 amino acids. V was pared by 0 bases and J by 1 base, with 10 bases between. The CDR3 loop is CAISESPGGSGANVLTF. CDR3 sequence (DNA): TGTGCCATCAGTGAGTCGCCTGGGGGGTCTGGGGCCAACGTCCTGACTTTC.

The chain carries TRBV7-8 and TRBJ2-2, with 7 bases lining up with TRBD1. Germline V gene lookup returns CDR1 SGHVS and CDR2 FQNEAQ. The CDR3 loop spans 18 amino acids. Germline trimming cut 1 base from V and 0 bases from J; bases unmatched to any gene: 8. CDR3 sequence reads: CASSLGPGTAANTGELFF. The CDR3 DNA is TGTGCCAGCAGCTTAGGACCCGGGACAGCTGCGAACACCGGGGAGCTGTTTTTT.